Included here is one T cell receptor (beta chain) sequence, with context. Its recognized antigen is unknown. No much larger clonotype is one base removed from it; base qualities were not supplied. Germline trimming amounts to 2 bases on V and 2 bases on J, with 8 as the count of junction bases outside the gene matches. The germline V gene gives CDR1 as MNHEY and CDR2 as SVGAGI. The CDR3 starts with the cysteine, ends with the valine, and has 16 residues. The kept DNA is CDR3 alone, 48 bases in frame from the first base. The record originates from a study of T-cell memory formation after mild COVID-19 (dated by TCRdb to the early 2020s). For context, the study as a whole: Most TCR sequence clusters were specific to one of the two donors. T-cell clones expanding and contracting after mild COVID-19 in a couple of donors were tracked by longitudinal TCRalpha and TCRbeta repertoire sequencing. The cohort was made up of two young adult volunteers, one female and one male, who were previously healthy. What the study reported, not specific to this receptor: SARS-CoV-2 specificity was not confirmed for the second-wave clones peaking on day 37. Contracting CD4+ clones appeared mostly in the CM and EM memory subsets, whereas CD8+ clones were enriched in EMRA. Balanced CD4/CD8 phenotypes were observed for clones contracting from day 15 to 85, whereas a bias towards CD4+ was observed for a second wave of clones expanding from day 15 to 37. The detection of some responding clones in pre-infection memory suggests that pre-existing cross-reactive memory T cells joined the SARS-CoV-2 response. The study included only two mild cases, and larger cohorts that include severe cases with pre-infection samples were judged to be necessary.

PBMCs were isolated by Ficoll-Paque density gradient centrifugation. The instrument was an Illumina NovaSeq 6000. cDNA libraries for TCRalpha and TCRbeta were prepared by 5'RACE using constant-segment primers, with sample barcodes and unique molecular identifiers added. Trizol reagent was used to extract RNA from every sample. Library amplification was performed in two PCR steps, and a second sample barcode and Illumina TruSeq adapters were introduced in the second step. Libraries were sequenced on an Illumina NovaSeq with 2 x 150 bp paired-end reads. On the authors' methods: The reads were demultiplexed and collapsed into UMI-guided consensus sequences using migec v1.2.7. Using mixcr v2.1.11, UMI consensuses were aligned to TRA and TRB V and J templates and then assembled into clonotypes. Clonotypes were classified as expanded or contracted when called significant by both edgeR and NoisET, with noise models trained on biological replicates. For edgeR calls, the cutoffs were a false discovery rate-adjusted p below 0.01 and a log2 fold-change threshold of 1. As an exploratory analysis of dynamics, max-normalized trajectories of the 1000 most abundant clonotypes were examined with PCA combined with hierarchical clustering. Separately sequenced CD4+ and CD8+ repertoires were used to assign the CD4 or CD8 phenotype of responding clones. TCRdb reprocessing: public reads trimmed at Q25 with fastp, clones called with MiXCR, in-frame beta chains kept. Under each unique CDR3 protein, matching rows form one entry showing the most common genes and DNA. TCRdb's processing, not the study's, gives the V and J calls here. This sample gives 250,000 to 300,000 distinct CDR3 sequences in total; 15% to 20% of them show up just once. The ten largest clones capture 22% of the sample.

The sequence is built from TRBV6-5 and TRBJ2-7, with 8 bases in between that match TRBD1. This TCR was recovered from a man aged 18-30 years who had mild COVID-19 (a few samples of this study predate the infection). The sample titles of this study are shuffled in the database, so cell type and time point are left out; the donor was told from shared clones. Material: PBMCs or a T cell subset sorted from them (not recorded which). At the DNA level, the sequence is TGTGCCAGCAGTTACCGCGGACAGGGAGAGACCTACGAGCAGTACGTC. This gives the protein CASSYRGQGETYEQYV.